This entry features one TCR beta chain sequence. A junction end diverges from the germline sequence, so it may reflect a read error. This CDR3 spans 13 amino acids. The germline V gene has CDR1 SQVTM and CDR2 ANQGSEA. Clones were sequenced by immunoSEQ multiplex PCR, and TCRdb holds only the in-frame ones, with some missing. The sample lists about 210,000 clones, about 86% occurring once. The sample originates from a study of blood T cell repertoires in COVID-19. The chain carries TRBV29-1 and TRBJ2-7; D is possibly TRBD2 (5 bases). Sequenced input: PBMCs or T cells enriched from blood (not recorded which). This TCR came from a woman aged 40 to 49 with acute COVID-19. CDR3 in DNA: TGCAGCGTTAGGGCGGGCAGCTCCTACGAGCAGCACTTC. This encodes CSVRAGSSYEQHF.